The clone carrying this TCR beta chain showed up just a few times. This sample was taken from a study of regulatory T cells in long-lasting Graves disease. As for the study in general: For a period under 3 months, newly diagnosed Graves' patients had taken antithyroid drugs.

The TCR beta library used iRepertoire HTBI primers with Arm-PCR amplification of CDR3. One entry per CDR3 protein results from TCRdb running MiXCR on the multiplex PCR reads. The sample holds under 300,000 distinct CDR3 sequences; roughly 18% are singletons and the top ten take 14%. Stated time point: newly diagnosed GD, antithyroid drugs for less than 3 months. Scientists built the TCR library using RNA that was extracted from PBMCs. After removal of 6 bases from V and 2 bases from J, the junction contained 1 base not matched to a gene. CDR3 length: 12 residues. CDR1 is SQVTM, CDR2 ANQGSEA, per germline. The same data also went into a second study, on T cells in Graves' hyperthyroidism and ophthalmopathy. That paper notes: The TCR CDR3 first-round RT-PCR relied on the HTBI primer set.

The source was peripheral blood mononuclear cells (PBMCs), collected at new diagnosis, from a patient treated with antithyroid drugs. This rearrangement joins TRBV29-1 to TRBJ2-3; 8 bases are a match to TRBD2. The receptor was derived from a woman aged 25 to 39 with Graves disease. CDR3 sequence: CSVGGATDTQYF. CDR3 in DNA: TGCAGCGTCGGGGGGGCCACAGATACGCAGTATTTT.